Sequencing of this T cell receptor beta chain was carried out in a study of blood T cell repertoires in COVID-19. Study background: The United States, Italy and Spain provided the acute and convalescent COVID-19 samples. Sample material is recorded as cDNA or gDNA derived from T cells, B-cell-depleted T cells, or PBMCs.

With 4 bases clipped from V and 8 bases from J, the junction kept 10 bases outside the gene matches. From germline, CDR1 is SGHDN and CDR2 FVKESK. This CDR3 comprises 17 residues. As processed by the authors: Estimated nucleated cell counts came from reference gene primer amplification. Measured with immunoSEQ multiplex PCR; TCRdb has only the in-frame clones, and not every one. The V and J calls and clone size were taken over from that table, and D and trimming were inferred from the DNA. The sample lists 90,000 to 120,000 clones, approximately 82% occurring once. This receptor was obtained from a woman aged 70-85 years with acute or convalescent COVID-19. The material sequenced was peripheral blood. V gene TRBV14 combines with J gene TRBJ2-1; 14 nucleotides line up with TRBD2. CDR3 protein: CASSPWTSGGPSDEQFF. The CDR3 DNA reads as TGTGCCAGCAGCCCCTGGACTAGCGGGGGGCCGTCGGATGAGCAGTTCTTC.